These T cell receptor beta chains were read from a single sample in a study of blood T cell repertoires in COVID-19. Profiled with immunoSEQ multiplex PCR; TCRdb holds only in-frame clones, not every one. The profile shows 200,000 to 250,000 clones, roughly nine tenths of them singletons. The sample comprised peripheral blood. Source of these receptors: a woman aged 45-60 years with acute or convalescent COVID-19. CDR3s include the opening cysteine and the closing phenylalanine or tryptophan. Fields, in order: V gene, J gene, D gene, clone size, CDR3 DNA, CDR3 protein. D genes are given only for firm matches. Clone size appears in some rows only: once, few, many, or a class for an expanded clone.

v_gene: TRBV25-1
j_gene: TRBJ2-7
d_gene: TRBD1
abundance: NA
CDR3nt: TGTGCCAGCAGTGTCAGGGGACAGACCAATGTTTACGAGCAGTACTTC
CDR3aa: CASSVRGQTNVYEQYF

v_gene: TRBV7-2
j_gene: TRBJ1-1
d_gene: TRBD1
abundance: NA
CDR3nt: TGTGCCAGCAGCGGACAGGGGTACACTGAAGCTTTCTTT
CDR3aa: CASSGQGYTEAFF

v_gene: TRBV5-1
j_gene: TRBJ2-5
d_gene: TRBD2
abundance: NA
CDR3nt: TGCGCCAGCAGCTTGGGCCCGACTAGCGGGAGGGTGTGGAGAGAGACCCAGTACTTC
CDR3aa: CASSLGPTSGRVWRETQYF

v_gene: TRBV3-1/TRBV3-2
j_gene: TRBJ2-3
d_gene: TRBD2
abundance: NA
CDR3nt: TGTGCCAGCAGCCAAGTCGGGGCGGGGGGACTCCAATCGGAGGGGACGCAGTATTTT
CDR3aa: CASSQVGAGGLQSEGTQYF

v_gene: TRBV6-6
j_gene: TRBJ1-6
d_gene: TRBD1
abundance: few
CDR3nt: TGTGCCAGCAGTCCTTCGAGGGGGCCGGGCTATAATTCACCCCTCCACTTT
CDR3aa: CASSPSRGPGYNSPLHF

v_gene: TRBV3-1/TRBV3-2
j_gene: TRBJ1-5
d_gene: TRBD1
abundance: NA
CDR3nt: TGTGCCAGCAGCCATCGACAGGGTAATCAGCCCCAGCATTTT
CDR3aa: CASSHRQGNQPQHF

v_gene: TRBV7-2
j_gene: TRBJ1-2
d_gene: NA
abundance: NA
CDR3nt: TGTGCCAGCAGCCAGTACTATGGCTACACCTTC
CDR3aa: CASSQYYGYTF

v_gene: TRBV10-2
j_gene: TRBJ2-1
d_gene: TRBD2
abundance: NA
CDR3nt: TGCGCCAGCAGTGAGTCAAGCGGGGCCTACTACAATGAGCAGTTCTTC
CDR3aa: CASSESSGAYYNEQFF

v_gene: TRBV27
j_gene: TRBJ1-1
d_gene: NA
abundance: NA
CDR3nt: TGTGCCAGCAGTTCAAAATACAGGGAGGGCACTGAAGCTTTCTTT
CDR3aa: CASSSKYREGTEAFF

v_gene: TRBV19
j_gene: TRBJ2-1
d_gene: TRBD1
abundance: NA
CDR3nt: TGTGCCAGTAGTGCCAGGGGACAGGGTGCCATTAGCTCCTACAATGAGCAGTTCTTC
CDR3aa: CASSARGQGAISSYNEQFF

v_gene: TRBV6-2/TRBV6-3
j_gene: TRBJ2-1
d_gene: NA
abundance: NA
CDR3nt: TGTGCCAGCAGTTACGGGGACTCCTCAGAGAATGAGCAGTTCTTC
CDR3aa: CASSYGDSSENEQFF

v_gene: TRBV4-3
j_gene: TRBJ1-2
d_gene: NA
abundance: NA
CDR3nt: TGCGCCAGCAGCCAAGCAGGGTATGGCTACACCTTC
CDR3aa: CASSQAGYGYTF

v_gene: TRBV7-9
j_gene: TRBJ1-2
d_gene: NA
abundance: NA
CDR3nt: TGTGCCAGCAGCTTTGATTCGAGCTATGGCTACACCTTC
CDR3aa: CASSFDSSYGYTF

v_gene: TRBV11-2
j_gene: TRBJ1-4
d_gene: TRBD1
abundance: NA
CDR3nt: TGTGCCAGCAGTTGGACAGGGGGCGCCGGTGAAAAACTGTTTTTT
CDR3aa: CASSWTGGAGEKLFF

v_gene: TRBV28
j_gene: TRBJ1-2
d_gene: NA
abundance: NA
CDR3nt: TGTGCCAGCAGTTGGAGAGGAGGCGGCTACACCTTC
CDR3aa: CASSWRGGGYTF

v_gene: TRBV21-1
j_gene: TRBJ1-1
d_gene: NA
abundance: NA
CDR3nt: TGTGCCAGCAGCCCATGGGAACAGGGGGCGTCTTCGACTGAAGCTTTCTTT
CDR3aa: CASSPWEQGASSTEAFF

v_gene: TRBV3-1/TRBV3-2
j_gene: TRBJ2-5
d_gene: NA
abundance: NA
CDR3nt: TGTGCCAGCAGCCAAATCATGCTAGCGACGGAGACCCAGTACTTC
CDR3aa: CASSQIMLATETQYF